This passage covers 23 T cell receptor beta chains from one sample sequenced in a study of blood T cell repertoires in COVID-19. Method: immunoSEQ multiplex PCR; TCRdb's copy keeps in-frame clones and lacks some. Of 150,000 or so clones listed, roughly 90% are singletons. The sample taken for sequencing was peripheral blood. The receptor set was obtained from a woman aged 45-59 years with acute or convalescent COVID-19.

The chain has TRBV9 and TRBJ2-2, with 7 positions matching TRBD2. Germline CDR1 reads SGDLS; CDR2 reads YYNGEE. The CDR3 extends over 14 amino acids. Trimming took 10 bases from V and 6 from J; bases not matched to a gene: 12. The CDR3 loop is CAWPEATSAGELFF. As DNA, the CDR3 is TGTGCCTGGCCGGAGGCCACTAGCGCCGGGGAGCTGTTTTTT.

The chain links TRBV5-5 to TRBJ1-2, with D hard to call. Trimming took 2 bases from V and 4 from J, leaving 18 bases between them. The CDR3 has 16 amino acids. Germline V gene sequence: CDR1 SGHKS, CDR2 YYEKEE (reference sequence). CDR3 bases: TGTGCCAGCAGCTTCGAGGGTTCACTGCTTAGCTATGGCTACACCTTC. It yields the protein CASSFEGSLLSYGYTF.

CDR3 sequence: CASRSSGYYEQYF. For the CDR3, the DNA is TGTGCCAGCAGAAGTAGCGGTTACTACGAGCAGTACTTC. This chain links TRBV7-9 with TRBJ2-7, with D perhaps matching TRBD2 (6 bases). CDR3 length: 13 residues. Trimming left V 6 bases short and J 3 bases short, with 12 bases between. Germline V gene lookup returns CDR1 SEHNR and CDR2 FQNEAQ (reference sequence).

This sequence joins TRBV18 and TRBJ2-3; maybe TRBD2 (6 bases). V shed 4 bases and J shed 5 bases, with 13 bases lying between them. CDR3 length: 14 amino acids. Germline assignment: CDR1 KGHSH and CDR2 LQKENI. In DNA, the CDR3 is TGTGCCAGCTCACTTCACGGGAGAGAAGATACGCAGTATTTT. This gives the protein CASSLHGREDTQYF.

The chain is built from TRBV20-1 and TRBJ2-3, with D possibly TRBD2 on 6 matching bases. This CDR3 comprises 15 residues. V was pared by 3 bases and J by 3 bases, with 16 bases between. Germline V gene sequence: CDR1 DFQATT, CDR2 SNEGSKA (reference sequence). The CDR3 sequence is CSASILRGRTDTQYF. CDR3 coding DNA: TGCAGTGCTAGTATCCTCCGGGGGAGAACAGATACGCAGTATTTT.

The chain is built from TRBV25-1 and TRBJ1-1, with D unresolved. The V and J ends lost 2 bases and 3 bases respectively, with 13 bases between them. Germline CDR1 and CDR2: MGHDK and SYGVNS. The CDR3 totals 15 residues. This chain's CDR3 is CASSERWQLDTEAFF. In nucleotides, the CDR3 is TGTGCCAGCAGTGAACGCTGGCAGTTGGACACTGAAGCTTTCTTT.

The chain uses TRBV7-8 and TRBJ2-7, with no clear D. The CDR3 spans 11 residues. The germline V and J ends were trimmed by 5 bases and 3 bases, with 5 bases remaining between them. The germline gives CDR1 SGHVS, CDR2 FQNEAQ. The CDR3 sequence is CASSLYYEQYF. CDR3 in DNA: TGTGCCAGCAGCCTGTACTACGAGCAGTACTTC. Filled out from reference TRBV7-8 and TRBJ2-7, the complete variable domain reads GAGVSQSPRYKVAKRGQDVALRCDPISGHVSLFWYQQALGQGPEFLTYFQNEAQLDKSGLPSDRFFAERPEGSVSTLKIQRTQQEDSAVYLCASSLYYEQYFGPGTRLTVT.

V gene TRBV4-2 combines with J gene TRBJ1-4, with D possibly matching TRBD1 (5 bases). CDR3 size: 16 residues. CDR1 LGHNA and CDR2 YNFKEQ come from the germline V gene. V was clipped by 5 bases and J by 0 bases, with 13 bases between them. The CDR3 sequence: CASSNGQQATNEKLFF. DNA for the CDR3: TGTGCCAGCAGCAACGGACAACAGGCAACTAATGAAAAACTGTTTTTT.

The V gene is TRBV4-1, the J gene TRBJ2-5; the D gene is possibly TRBD2 (7 bases). V was cut by 0 bases and J by 5 bases, with 16 bases left in between. Per the germline V gene, CDR1 is MGHRA and CDR2 is YSYEKL. This CDR3 comprises 16 residues. The CDR3 sequence is CASSQDWKGGRETQYF. In nucleotides, the CDR3 is TGCGCCAGCAGCCAAGATTGGAAGGGGGGGCGGGAGACCCAGTACTTC.

The chain employs TRBV4-1 and TRBJ1-1; maybe TRBD1 (5 bases). This CDR3 has 15 residues. Trimming stripped 3 bases from V and 5 bases from J, with 16 bases between. Germline V lookup: CDR1 MGHRA, CDR2 YSYEKL. CDR3 residues: CASSQGTWEGTEAFF. The DNA for the CDR3 is TGCGCCAGCAGCCAGGGAACATGGGAGGGGACTGAAGCTTTCTTT.

V usage is TRBV7-2 and J usage is TRBJ2-7, with 7 bases fitting TRBD2. With V trimmed by 5 bases and J by 0 bases, 7 bases remained unmatched. The CDR3 totals 15 residues. Germline CDR1 reads SGHTA; CDR2 reads FQGNSA. The CDR3 DNA is TGTGCCAGCAGCCTCTGGGGGGGGAACTCCTACGAGCAGTACTTC. This gives the protein CASSLWGGNSYEQYF.

V usage is TRBV18 and J usage is TRBJ2-3, with D possibly being TRBD2 (5 bases). CDR1 is KGHSH and CDR2 is LQKENI in the germline V gene. V lost 0 bases and J lost 7, with 14 bases in between. The CDR3 spans 15 residues. This CDR3 reads CASSPPSGPGNTQYF. Here the CDR3 DNA reads TGTGCCAGCTCACCACCGAGCGGTCCTGGGAATACGCAGTATTTT.

This chain links TRBV11-3 with TRBJ2-7, with TRBD1 matching 7 bases. This CDR3 is built from 15 residues. The V segment lost 6 bases and the J segment 0 bases; nucleotides outside the gene matches: 8. CDR1 is SGHNT and CDR2 is YENEEA in the germline V gene. The CDR3 nucleotides are TGTGCCAGCAGTTCCGGACAGGAGAACTCCTACGAGCAGTACTTC. Its translation: CASSSGQENSYEQYF. The whole variable domain, remainder taken from reference TRBV11-3 and TRBJ2-7, is EAGVVQSPRYKIIEKKQPVAFWCNPISGHNTLYWYLQNLGQGPELLIRYENEEAVDDSQLPKDRFSAERLKGVDSTLKIQPAELGDSAVYLCASSSGQENSYEQYFGPGTRLTVT.

The chain recombines TRBV6-2 or TRBV6-3 with TRBJ1-1; TRBD1 aligns across 7 bases. Germline loops: CDR1 MNHEY, CDR2 SVGEGT. CDR3 length equals 14 residues. V shed 7 bases and J 2 bases; nucleotides not matched to a gene: 7. CDR3 sequence (DNA): TGTGCCAGCAACCCACAGGGGCTAAACACTGAAGCTTTCTTT. The encoded protein is CASNPQGLNTEAFF.

In DNA, the CDR3 is TGCGCCAGCAGCTTCGGACAGAAATACGAGCAGTACTTC. Amino acids: CASSFGQKYEQYF. The chain couples TRBV5-1 to TRBJ2-7; D perhaps matches TRBD1 (6 bases). Trimming stripped 2 bases from V and 4 bases from J, with 10 bases between. Germline V gives CDR1 SGHRS, CDR2 YFSETQ. The CDR3 spans 13 residues.

CDR3 sequence (DNA): TGTGCCAGCAGCTTAGGTAGCGGGGGACACTACGAGCAGTACTTC. Translated: CASSLGSGGHYEQYF. The V call is TRBV13, the J call TRBJ2-7, with 9 positions matching TRBD2. The trim removed 0 bases at V and 3 bases at J, leaving 3 bases unmatched. Germline CDR1 reads PRHDT; CDR2 reads FYEKMQ (reference sequence). The CDR3 loop spans 15 amino acids.

The DNA of the CDR3 is TGTGCCAGTAGTATTGGGGGCGGGAGGGCAAGAGAGACCCAGTACTTC. Protein sequence: CASSIGGGRARETQYF. V gene TRBV19 combines with J gene TRBJ2-5; TRBD2 matches 9 bases. After removal of 3 bases from V and 4 bases from J, the junction contained 9 bases not matched to a gene. Germline V gene data show CDR1 as LNHDA and CDR2 as SQIVND (reference sequence). The CDR3 has 16 amino acids.

J is TRBJ2-1 and V is TRBV20-1; the D gene is possibly TRBD2 (5 bases). Trimming cost V 3 bases and J 4 bases, with 10 bases left between them. The germline CDR1 and CDR2 sequences are DFQATT and SNEGSKA (reference sequence). The CDR3 length is 13 residues. CDR3 DNA sequence: TGCAGTGCTAGTCAGGACTGGTACAATGAGCAGTTCTTC. The encoded protein is CSASQDWYNEQFF.

The gene calls are TRBV10-3 and TRBJ2-5; the D gene is possibly TRBD2 (5 bases). The CDR3 has 13 residues. Deletions cut 10 bases from V and 5 bases from J, with 17 bases between. Per germline, CDR1 ENHRY and CDR2 SYGVKD. This CDR3 reads CATAERSQETQYF. The CDR3 region has the DNA TGTGCCACAGCCGAGCGGTCCCAGGAGACCCAGTACTTC.

J is TRBJ1-6 and V is TRBV19; 9 bases agree with TRBD1. CDR1 and CDR2 (germline): LNHDA, SQIVND (reference sequence). This CDR3 has 19 amino acids. Trimming at V came to 0 bases and at J to 0 bases, leaving 6 bases not matched to a gene. This CDR3 is CASSIEVGTGSSYNSPLHF. The CDR3 nucleotides read TGTGCCAGTAGTATAGAAGTCGGGACAGGGAGCTCCTATAATTCACCCCTCCACTTT. The whole variable domain, filled in from reference TRBV19 and TRBJ1-6, reads DGGITQSPKYLFRKEGQNVTLSCEQNLNHDAMYWYRQDPGQGLRLIYYSQIVNDFQKGDIAEGYSVSREKKESFPLTVTSAQKNPTAFYLCASSIEVGTGSSYNSPLHFGNGTRLTVT.

The chain links TRBV9 to TRBJ2-3, with D unresolved. The CDR3 sequence is 16 residues long. Trimming left V 4 bases short and J 0 bases short, with 15 bases between. Looked up from germline, CDR1 is SGDLS and CDR2 is YYNGEE. The CDR3 coding sequence is TGTGCCAGCAGCATCGGAGTCCTAGTGAGCACAGATACGCAGTATTTT. This encodes CASSIGVLVSTDTQYF.

The V gene is TRBV7-2, the J gene TRBJ1-2; D possibly corresponds to TRBD1 (6 bases). Germline CDR1 reads SGHTA; CDR2 reads FQGNSA. The CDR3 loop spans 13 amino acids. With 5 bases removed from V and 4 bases from J, the gap between germline ends came to 11 bases. The CDR3 DNA sequence: TGTGCCAGCAGCGGACAGACCAGCTATGGCTACACCTTC. It is translated as CASSGQTSYGYTF.

This clone appeared a single time. The V and J genes are TRBV2 and TRBJ2-7; a weak D match, TRBD1 (5 bases). The CDR3 is 14 amino acids. Germline CDR1 SNHLY, CDR2 FYNNEI. Trimming took 4 bases from V and 3 from J, leaving 13 bases between them. For the CDR3, the DNA is TGTGCCAGCAGTGTGGGGCAAGCCTTCTACGAGCAGTACTTC. This encodes CASSVGQAFYEQYF. The variable domain in full, with the rest retrieved from reference TRBV2 and TRBJ2-7, is EPEVTQTPSHQVTQMGQEVILRCVPISNHLYFYWYRQILGQKVEFLVSFYNNEISEKSEIFDDQFSVERPDGSNFTLKIRSTKLEDSAMYFCASSVGQAFYEQYFGPGTRLTVT.